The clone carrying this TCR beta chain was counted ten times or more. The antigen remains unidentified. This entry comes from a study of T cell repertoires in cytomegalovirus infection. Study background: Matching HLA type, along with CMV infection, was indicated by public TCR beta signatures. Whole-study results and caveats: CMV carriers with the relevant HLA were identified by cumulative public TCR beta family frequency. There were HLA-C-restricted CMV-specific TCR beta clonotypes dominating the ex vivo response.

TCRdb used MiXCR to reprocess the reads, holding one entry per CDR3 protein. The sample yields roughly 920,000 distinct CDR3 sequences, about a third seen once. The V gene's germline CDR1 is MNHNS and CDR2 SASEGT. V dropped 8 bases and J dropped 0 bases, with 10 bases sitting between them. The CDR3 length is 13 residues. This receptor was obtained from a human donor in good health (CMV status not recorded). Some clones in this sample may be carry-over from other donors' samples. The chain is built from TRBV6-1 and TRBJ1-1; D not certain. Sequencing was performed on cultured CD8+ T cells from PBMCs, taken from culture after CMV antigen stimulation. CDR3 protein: CASVMNLNTEAFF. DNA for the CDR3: TGTGCCAGCGTTATGAACCTGAACACTGAAGCTTTCTTT.